The present T cell receptor beta chain was sequenced within a study of T cells in Graves' hyperthyroidism and ophthalmopathy. General study findings and limits: The model's output predicted ophthalmopathy at a median of about 5.9 months prior to onset. Ophthalmopathy stood apart from stable hyperthyroidism in a 13 V-J model.

Template material for amplifying TCR beta CDR3 regions consisted of RNA transcripts. The HTBI primer set was used in a first-round RT-PCR of the TCR CDR3. TCRdb reanalysed the multiplex PCR reads using MiXCR and keeps one entry per CDR3 protein. Counted here are around 60,000 distinct CDR3 sequences, roughly 50% occurring once; the ten biggest clones make up roughly 12%. This clonotype showed up many times. The antigen is undetermined. A clone one base away is much larger, so this may be a read error. The study included ophthalmopathy patients with Clinical Activity Score at least 3, NOSPECS grade at least 4 and duration under 3 months. Orbital computed tomography, thyroid ultrasound, serum thyroxine and TRAb, and clinical symptoms together informed the diagnoses. The CDR3 consists of 13 residues. With 4 bases removed from V and 4 bases from J, the gap between germline ends came to 11 bases. Looked up from germline, CDR1 is SGHRS and CDR2 is YFSETQ.

The J gene is TRBJ2-5, the V gene TRBV5-1; D not resolved. The TCR was taken from a woman aged 25-40 years with Graves' ophthalmopathy. Sample: blood. Here the CDR3 DNA reads TGCGCCAGCAGCCGTGACGGGCGAGAGACCCAGTACTTC. Translation: CASSRDGRETQYF.